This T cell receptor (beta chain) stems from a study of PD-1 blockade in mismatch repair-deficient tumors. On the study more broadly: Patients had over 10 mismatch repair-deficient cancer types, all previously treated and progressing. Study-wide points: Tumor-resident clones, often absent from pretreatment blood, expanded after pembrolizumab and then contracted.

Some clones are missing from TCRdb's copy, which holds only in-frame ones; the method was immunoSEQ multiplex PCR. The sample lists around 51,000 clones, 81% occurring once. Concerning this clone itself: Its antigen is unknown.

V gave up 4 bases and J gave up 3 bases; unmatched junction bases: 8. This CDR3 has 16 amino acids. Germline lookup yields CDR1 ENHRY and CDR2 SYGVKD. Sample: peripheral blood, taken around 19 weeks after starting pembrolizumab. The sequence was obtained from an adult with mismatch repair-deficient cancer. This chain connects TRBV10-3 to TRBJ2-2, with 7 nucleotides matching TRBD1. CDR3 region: CAISGQGGEDTGELFF. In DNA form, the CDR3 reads TGTGCCATCAGTGGACAGGGTGGTGAGGACACCGGGGAGCTGTTTTTT.